What follows is one T cell receptor (beta chain) and its context. This clonotype was detected many times. Its antigen has not been determined. No quality values exist for individual bases; no much larger clone is one base distant. According to the germline V gene (reference sequence), CDR1 reads SEHNR and CDR2 reads FQNEAQ. V loses 3 bases at its end and J loses 7 bases; junction bases beyond the gene matches: 8. There are 15 amino acids in the CDR3, from cysteine to phenylalanine inclusive. The only DNA kept is the CDR3, 45 bases in frame from the first base. The library relied on PCR. The sequencing machine was an Illumina HiSeq 2500. Molecular barcoding was employed in the preparation of TCR libraries, with unique molecular identifiers being used to normalize TCRbeta repertoire quantification. TCRdb passed the public sequencing reads through fastp at Q25 and MiXCR, retaining productive beta sequences. Every CDR3 protein is listed once, alongside the most common genes and DNA of its rows. The sample has 330,000 or so distinct CDR3 sequences on record, around 9.1% of them singletons. The ten largest clonotypes hold 7.5% of the sample.

This entry is derived from a study of T-cell reconstitution after alpha-beta-depleted transplantation in children (dated by TCRdb to 2015 to 2016). About the study as a whole: Using TCR repertoire profiling, the study quantitatively followed how T-cell immune reconstitution unfolded in children after TCRalphabeta/CD19-depleted allogeneic hematopoietic cell transplantation.

Study-wide findings and limitations: Over subsequent months, a decline in hyperexpanded clone frequencies was noted, and after one year, T-cell counts and TCRbeta diversity were mostly ascribed to newly produced T cells. The high TCRbeta diversity at day 60 in some patients was ascribed to recipient T cells and intrathymic progenitors that had survived conditioning. About two months after transplant, the apparently early recovery of alphabetaT-cell counts reportedly depended on just several hundred clones that had expanded rapidly and came from non-depleted graft cells.

What this sample's treatment or condition label stands for: allogeneic hematopoietic cell transplantation with graft depleted of TCRalphabeta T cells and CD19 B cells. TCRalphabeta/CD19-depleted allogeneic hematopoietic cell grafts were given to the transplant recipients, all of whom were children. The V and J segments used are TRBV7-9 and TRBJ1-4; 7 central nucleotides agree with TRBD1. The clonotype was recovered from a boy younger than two with acute myeloid leukemia, due to receive a stem cell transplant. The specimen comprised PBMCs, sampled before TCRalphabeta/CD19-depleted stem cell transplant. The DNA sequence is TGTGCCAGCAGCTTCCTCCGGGACAGATCTGAAAAACTGTTTTTT. Its protein product is CASSFLRDRSEKLFF.